This T cell receptor (beta chain) was found in a study of cytomegalovirus exposure and HLA in healthy donors. General study findings and limits: The records held CMV serostatus as the only immune exposure information. Among CMV-associated TCR beta chains, most appeared HLA-restricted in a later analysis.

About this clone: Its antigen is unidentified.

The study ran its PCR with 60 Vbeta and 13 Jbeta primers. The repertoire was sequenced with immunoSEQ multiplex PCR; TCRdb's copy has only in-frame clones and lacks some. The sample comprises 200,000 to 250,000 clones, approximately 90% of which are singletons, and 0.95% to 1.1% rests with the top ten. The source material was PBMCs. The source is a woman younger than 30 in good health and CMV-seronegative.

Here the CDR3 DNA reads TGCGCCAGCAGCCAAGGGTTACAGGAGACCCAGTACTTC. Its translation is CASSQGLQETQYF. V gene TRBV4-3 combines with J gene TRBJ2-5; D not resolved. V was shortened by 1 base and J by 5 bases, with 8 bases between the two germline ends. The CDR3 sequence is 13 residues long. Germline V gives CDR1 LGHNA, CDR2 YSLEER.